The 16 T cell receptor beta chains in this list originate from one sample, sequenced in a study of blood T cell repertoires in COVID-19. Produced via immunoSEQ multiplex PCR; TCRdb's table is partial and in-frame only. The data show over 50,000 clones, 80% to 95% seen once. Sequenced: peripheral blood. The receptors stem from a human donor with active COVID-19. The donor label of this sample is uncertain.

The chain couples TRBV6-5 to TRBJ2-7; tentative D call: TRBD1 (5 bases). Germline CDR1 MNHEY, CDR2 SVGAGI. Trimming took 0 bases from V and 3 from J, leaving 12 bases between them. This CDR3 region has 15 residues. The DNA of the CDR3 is TGTGCCAGCAGTTACTCGGCAGGGAACGGCTACGAGCAGTACGTC. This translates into CASSYSAGNGYEQYV.

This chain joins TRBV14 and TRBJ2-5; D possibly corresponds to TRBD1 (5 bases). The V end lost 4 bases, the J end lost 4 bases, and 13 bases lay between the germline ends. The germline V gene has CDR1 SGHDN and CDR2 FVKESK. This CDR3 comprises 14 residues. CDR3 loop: CASSPGARGETQYF. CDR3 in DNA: TGTGCCAGCAGCCCGGGCGCTAGGGGAGAGACCCAGTACTTC. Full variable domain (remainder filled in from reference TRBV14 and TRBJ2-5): EAGVTQFPSHSVIEKGQTVTLRCDPISGHDNLYWYRRVMGKEIKFLLHFVKESKQDESGMPNNRFLAERTGGTYSTLKVQPAELEDSGVYFCASSPGARGETQYFGPGTRLLVL.

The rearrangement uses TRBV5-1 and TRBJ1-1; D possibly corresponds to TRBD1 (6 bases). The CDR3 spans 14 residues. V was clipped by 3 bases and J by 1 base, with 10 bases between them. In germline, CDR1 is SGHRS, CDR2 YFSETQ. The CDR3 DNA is TGCGCCAGCAGCTCGCGGACAGCGAACACTGAAGCTTTCTTT. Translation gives CASSSRTANTEAFF.

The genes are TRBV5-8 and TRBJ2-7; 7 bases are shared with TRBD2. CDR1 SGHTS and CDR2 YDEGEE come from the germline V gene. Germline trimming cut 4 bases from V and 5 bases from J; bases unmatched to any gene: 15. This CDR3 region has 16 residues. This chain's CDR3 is CASSPAGEGSIDEQYF. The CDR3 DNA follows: TGTGCCAGCAGCCCCGCCGGGGAGGGAAGTATCGACGAGCAGTACTTC.

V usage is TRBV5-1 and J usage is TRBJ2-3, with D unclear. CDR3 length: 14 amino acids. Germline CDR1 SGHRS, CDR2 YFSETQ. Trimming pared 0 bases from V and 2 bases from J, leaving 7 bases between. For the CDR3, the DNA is TGCGCCAGCAGCTTGGGACTCAACACAGATACGCAGTATTTT. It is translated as CASSLGLNTDTQYF. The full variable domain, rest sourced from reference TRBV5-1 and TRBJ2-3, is KAGVTQTPRYLIKTRGQQVTLSCSPISGHRSVSWYQQTPGQGLQFLFEYFSETQRNKGNFPGRFSGRQFSNSRSEMNVSTLELGDSALYLCASSLGLNTDTQYFGPGTRLTVL.

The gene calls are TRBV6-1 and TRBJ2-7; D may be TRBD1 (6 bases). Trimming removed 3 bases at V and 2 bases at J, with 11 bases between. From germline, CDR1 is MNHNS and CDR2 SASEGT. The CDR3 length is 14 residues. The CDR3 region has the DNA TGTGCCAGCAGTGACCGGACAGAAGCCTACGAGCAGTACTTC. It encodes CASSDRTEAYEQYF.

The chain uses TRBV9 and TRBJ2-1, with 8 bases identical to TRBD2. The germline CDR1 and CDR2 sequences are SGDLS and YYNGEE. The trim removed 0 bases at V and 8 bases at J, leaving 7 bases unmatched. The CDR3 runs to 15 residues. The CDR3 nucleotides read TGTGCCAGCAGCGTAGCCGGGGGGGGATCCGATGAGCAGTTCTTC. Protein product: CASSVAGGGSDEQFF.

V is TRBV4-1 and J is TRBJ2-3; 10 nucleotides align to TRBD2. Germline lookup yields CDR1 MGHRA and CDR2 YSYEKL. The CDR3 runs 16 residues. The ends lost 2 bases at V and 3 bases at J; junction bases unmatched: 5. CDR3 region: CASSQIAGGGTDTQYF. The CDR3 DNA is TGCGCCAGCAGCCAAATAGCGGGGGGAGGAACAGATACGCAGTATTTT.

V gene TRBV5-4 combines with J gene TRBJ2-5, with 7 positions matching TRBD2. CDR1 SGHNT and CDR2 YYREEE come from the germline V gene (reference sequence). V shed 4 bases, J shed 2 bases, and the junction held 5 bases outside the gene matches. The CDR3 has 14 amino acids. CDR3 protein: CASSPGGSQETQYF. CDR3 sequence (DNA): TGTGCCAGCAGCCCGGGGGGTAGTCAAGAGACCCAGTACTTC.

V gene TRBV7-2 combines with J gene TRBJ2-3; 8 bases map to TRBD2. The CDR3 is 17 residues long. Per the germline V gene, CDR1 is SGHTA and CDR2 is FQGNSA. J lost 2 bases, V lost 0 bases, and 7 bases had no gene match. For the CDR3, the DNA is TGTGCCAGCAGCTTAGCGTCTAAGCGGGGGTACACAGATACGCAGTATTTT. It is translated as CASSLASKRGYTDTQYF.

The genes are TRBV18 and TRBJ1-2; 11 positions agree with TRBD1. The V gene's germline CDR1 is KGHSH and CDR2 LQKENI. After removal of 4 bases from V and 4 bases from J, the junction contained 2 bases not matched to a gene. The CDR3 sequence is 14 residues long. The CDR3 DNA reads TGTGCCAGCTCACGGGGGACAGGGGGCTATGGCTACACCTTC. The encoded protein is CASSRGTGGYGYTF.

CDR3 sequence (DNA): TGTGCCAGCAGTTACCGGTACCTCCTCACTGAAGCTTTCTTT. This encodes CASSYRYLLTEAFF. The chain recombines TRBV6-2 or TRBV6-3 with TRBJ1-1; no definite D call. CDR1 and CDR2 (germline): MNHEY, SVGEGT. This CDR3 region has 14 residues. V was pared by 2 bases and J by 4 bases, with 11 bases between.

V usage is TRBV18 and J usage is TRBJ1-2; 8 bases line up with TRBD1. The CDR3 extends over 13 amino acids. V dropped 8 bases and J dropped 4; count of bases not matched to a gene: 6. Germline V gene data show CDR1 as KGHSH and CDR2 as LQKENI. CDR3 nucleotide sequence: TGTGCCAGCACTGGACAGGGAGGCTATGGCTACACCTTC. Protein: CASTGQGGYGYTF.

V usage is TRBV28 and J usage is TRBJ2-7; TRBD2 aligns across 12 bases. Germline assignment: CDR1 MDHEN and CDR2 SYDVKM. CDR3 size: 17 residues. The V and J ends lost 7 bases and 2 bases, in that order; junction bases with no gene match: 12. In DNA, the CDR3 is TGTGCCAGCAACCCCGGGACTAGCGGGTGGTTCCCCTACGAGCAGTACTTC. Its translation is CASNPGTSGWFPYEQYF.

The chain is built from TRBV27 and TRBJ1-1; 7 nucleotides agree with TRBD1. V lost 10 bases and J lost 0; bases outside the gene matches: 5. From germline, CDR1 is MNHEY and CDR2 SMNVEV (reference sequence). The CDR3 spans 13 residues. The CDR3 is CATRDRLNTEAFF. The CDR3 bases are TGTGCCACGCGGGACAGACTGAACACTGAAGCTTTCTTT.

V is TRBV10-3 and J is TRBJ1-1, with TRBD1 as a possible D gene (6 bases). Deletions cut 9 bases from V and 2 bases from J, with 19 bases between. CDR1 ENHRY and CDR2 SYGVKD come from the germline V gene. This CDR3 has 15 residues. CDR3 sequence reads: CAILAGGQRNTEAFF. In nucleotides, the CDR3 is TGTGCCATTCTCGCAGGCGGACAGAGAAACACTGAAGCTTTCTTT.